Listed below are T cell receptor beta chains from one sample, sequenced in a study of blood T cell repertoires in COVID-19. Measured with immunoSEQ multiplex PCR; TCRdb has only the in-frame clones, and not every one. The data contain 200,000 to 250,000 clones, around nine tenths of them singletons. The sequencing sample was made of peripheral blood. These receptors were taken from a man aged 60 to 69 with acute or convalescent COVID-19. The CDR3 runs from the conserved cysteine through the conserved F or W. The D gene is left open where the match is weak. Rows may omit the clone size; those that give it use once, few, many or a size class.

j_gene,d_gene,len,v_gene,abundance,CDR3aa,CDR3nt
TRBJ2-7,-,13,TRBV6-5,-,CASSYEGVYEQYF,TGTGCCAGCAGTTATGAAGGGGTCTACGAGCAGTACTTC
TRBJ2-5,-,14,TRBV19,-,CASSLGRGRETQYF,TGTGCCAGTAGTTTAGGCAGGGGGAGGGAGACCCAGTACTTC
TRBJ1-4,TRBD1,15,TRBV29-1,-,CSVEVSGTGYEKLFF,TGCAGCGTTGAAGTTTCCGGGACAGGGTATGAAAAACTGTTTTTT
TRBJ2-5,-,14,TRBV5-1,-,CASSYPTGGETQYF,TGCGCCAGCAGCTACCCCACGGGCGGGGAGACCCAGTACTTC
TRBJ2-5,TRBD1,15,TRBV7-2,-,CASSFPGQGRGTQYF,TGTGCCAGCAGCTTTCCGGGACAGGGGAGGGGGACCCAGTACTTC
TRBJ1-2,-,16,TRBV5-1,-,CASSLFLADSNYGYTF,TGCGCCAGCAGCTTGTTTTTGGCGGATAGTAACTATGGCTACACCTTC
TRBJ2-1,-,15,TRBV2,-,CASSSSGPSRYEQFF,TGTGCCAGCAGTTCCAGCGGCCCCTCTCGATATGAGCAGTTCTTC
TRBJ2-1,TRBD1,16,TRBV7-8,-,CASSSLPGQPAGEQFF,TGTGCCAGCAGCTCCTTACCGGGACAGCCTGCCGGGGAGCAGTTCTTC
TRBJ1-6,-,15,TRBV7-2,once,CASRITAAANSPLHF,TGTGCCAGCAGAATTACCGCGGCCGCCAATTCACCCCTCCACTTT
TRBJ1-2,TRBD1,16,TRBV3-1/TRBV3-2,once,CASSQLTHRGAHGYTF,TGTGCCAGCAGCCAACTTACCCACAGGGGGGCCCATGGCTACACCTTC
TRBJ2-7,TRBD2,13,TRBV5-4,-,CASRAAGEHEQYF,TGTGCCAGCAGGGCTGCGGGGGAACACGAGCAGTACTTC
TRBJ2-7,TRBD2,17,TRBV3-1/TRBV3-2,-,CASSLLGTSGGSYEQYF,TGTGCCAGCAGCCTCCTGGGGACTAGCGGGGGCTCATACGAGCAGTACTTC
TRBJ2-3,-,15,TRBV18,-,CASSPLQGMEDTQYF,TGTGCCAGCTCACCCCTGCAGGGGATGGAAGATACGCAGTATTTT